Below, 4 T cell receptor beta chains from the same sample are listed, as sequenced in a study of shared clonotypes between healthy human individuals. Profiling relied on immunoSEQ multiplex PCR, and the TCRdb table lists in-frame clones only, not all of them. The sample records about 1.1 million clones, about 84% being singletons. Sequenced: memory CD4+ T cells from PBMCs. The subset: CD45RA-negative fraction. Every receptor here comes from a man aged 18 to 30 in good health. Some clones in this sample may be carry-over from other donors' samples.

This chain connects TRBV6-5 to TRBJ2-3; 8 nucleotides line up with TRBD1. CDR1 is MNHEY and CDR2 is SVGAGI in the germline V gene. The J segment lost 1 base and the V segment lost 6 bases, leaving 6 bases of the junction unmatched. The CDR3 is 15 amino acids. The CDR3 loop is CASRRTGLGTDTQYF. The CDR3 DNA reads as TGTGCCAGCAGGCGGACAGGGTTGGGCACAGATACGCAGTATTTT.

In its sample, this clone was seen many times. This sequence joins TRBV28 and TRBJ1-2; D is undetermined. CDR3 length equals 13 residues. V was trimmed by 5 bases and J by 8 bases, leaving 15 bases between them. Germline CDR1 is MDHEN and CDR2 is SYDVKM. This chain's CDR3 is CASSPPGTWGYTF. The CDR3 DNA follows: TGTGCCAGCAGTCCCCCCGGCACGTGGGGCTACACCTTC.

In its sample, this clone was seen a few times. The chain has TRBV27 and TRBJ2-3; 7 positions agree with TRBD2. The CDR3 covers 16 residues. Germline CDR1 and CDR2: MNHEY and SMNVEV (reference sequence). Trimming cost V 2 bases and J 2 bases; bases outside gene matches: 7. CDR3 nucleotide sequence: TGTGCCAGCAGTTTACGAGGCGGGAGCTACACAGATACGCAGTATTTT. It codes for CASSLRGGSYTDTQYF.

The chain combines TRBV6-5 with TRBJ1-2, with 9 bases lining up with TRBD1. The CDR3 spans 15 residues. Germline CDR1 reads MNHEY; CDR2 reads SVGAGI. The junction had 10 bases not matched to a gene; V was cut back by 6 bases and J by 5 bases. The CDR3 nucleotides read TGTGCCAGCAGATCAACCGGGACAGGGAATTATGGCTACACCTTC. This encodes CASRSTGTGNYGYTF.